This T cell receptor beta chain was observed in a study of Ad26.COV2.S vaccination and SARS-CoV-2 variants. Findings and caveats of the study: From the TCR breadth and depth analyses, total T cell responses may have been underestimated. Similar non-spike TCR breadth was observed in recipients of vaccine and of placebo.

V lost 7 bases, J lost 3 bases, and 15 bases lay in between. CDR3 length equals 14 residues. In regard to this clone: Its target is unknown.

Profiling relied on immunoSEQ multiplex PCR, and the TCRdb table lists in-frame clones only, not all of them. Altogether around 500,000 clones are present, about nine tenths being singletons, with the ten largest covering around 1.6%. Regarding treatment: some 20 received Ad26.COV2.S at low or high dose, single or two shots; 5 received placebo; per-sample allocation not given. Sampling occurred on day 63 after the first vaccine or placebo injection. Within Boston, the person who donated was an adult of 18-55 years. Its platform was an Ad26 vector, and its expressed antigen was Wuhan-strain SARS-CoV-2 spike.

The receptor was isolated from a person aged 18 to 65 who received the Ad26.COV2.S COVID-19 vaccine or a placebo. The sample was peripheral blood, taken in a trial of Ad26.COV2.S vaccine versus placebo. This chain uses TRBV5-3 with TRBJ2-3; perhaps TRBD2 as D (6 bases). TRBV5-3 belongs to the ORF category, with a function that is uncertain. In DNA form, the CDR3 reads TGTGCCAGACCTCGGTCCCGGGGGACAGATACGCAGTATTTT. This encodes CARPRSRGTDTQYF.